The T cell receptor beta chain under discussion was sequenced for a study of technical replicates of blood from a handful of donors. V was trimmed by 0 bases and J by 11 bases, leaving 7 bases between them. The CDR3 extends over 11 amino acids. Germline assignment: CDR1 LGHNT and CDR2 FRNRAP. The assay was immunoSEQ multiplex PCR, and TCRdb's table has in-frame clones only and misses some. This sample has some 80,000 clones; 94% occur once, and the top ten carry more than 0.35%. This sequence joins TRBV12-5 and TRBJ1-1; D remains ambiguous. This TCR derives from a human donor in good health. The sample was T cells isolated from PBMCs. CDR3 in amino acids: CASGLVHKAFF. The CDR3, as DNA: TGTGCTAGTGGTTTGGTACATAAGGCTTTCTTT.